This is a list of T cell receptor beta chains from one sample in a study of control samples from healthy donors and cancer patients. Assay used: immunoSEQ multiplex PCR; TCRdb lists only in-frame clones, some missing. The sample lists more than 95,000 clones, roughly 93% seen once, with around 2.5% in the top ten. Sample: blood. The source of these receptors is a young man in good health. Each CDR3 is given with its conserved first and last residue. A D gene is named only where the DNA matches it firmly. For some rows the clone size is stated as once, few or many, or as a class when expanded; others skip it.

CDR3 DNA | CDR3 protein | D gene | clone size | J gene | V gene
TGTGCCAGTAGTCTCCTGGCGGGAAACACTGAAGCTTTCTTT | CASSLLAGNTEAFF | NA | NA | TRBJ1-1 | TRBV19
TGTGCCAGCAGTGCCTCGGACAGAATCTTTAATGAAAAACTGTTTTTT | CASSASDRIFNEKLFF | NA | NA | TRBJ1-4 | TRBV28
TGTGCCAGCAGGGTACAGGGGGGGTTTCACCCCCAGCATTTT | CASRVQGGFHPQHF | TRBD1 | NA | TRBJ1-5 | TRBV6-5
TGTGCCAGCAGTTCCCCGGGACGGAGGGTTTATGGCTACACCTTC | CASSSPGRRVYGYTF | NA | once | TRBJ1-2 | TRBV11-2
TGTGCCAGTAGTAAGGGGACTAGCGTAAGCACAGATACGCAGTATTTT | CASSKGTSVSTDTQYF | TRBD2 | NA | TRBJ2-3 | TRBV19
TGTGCCAGCAGCCCCTGGACAGGGGCTGGTTCTGGAAACACCATATATTTT | CASSPWTGAGSGNTIYF | TRBD1 | NA | TRBJ1-3 | TRBV7-9
TGTGCCAGCACCTCGACTAGCGGGGGGGCGGACGGAGAGACCCAGTACTTC | CASTSTSGGADGETQYF | TRBD2 | NA | TRBJ2-5 | TRBV7-9
TGTGCCAGCAGGCCGGGGGCCCCCACAGATACGCAGTATTTT | CASRPGAPTDTQYF | NA | NA | TRBJ2-3 | TRBV7-3
TGTGCCAGCACTAATTCCGGGACTGGGAATCAGCCCCAGCATTTT | CASTNSGTGNQPQHF | NA | NA | TRBJ1-5 | TRBV6-5
TGTGCCAGCAGCGAGGGGACTGGTGAAAAACTGTTTTTT | CASSEGTGEKLFF | NA | NA | TRBJ1-4 | TRBV5-4
TGTGCCAGTAGTATAGAAGGGAACACCGGGGAGCTGTTTTTT | CASSIEGNTGELFF | NA | NA | TRBJ2-2 | TRBV19
TGTGCCAGCAGTGATCAGCGGGGTTACGAGACCAATTCACCCCTCCACTTT | CASSDQRGYETNSPLHF | NA | NA | TRBJ1-6 | TRBV25-1
TGTGCCAGCGGGAAGGACGGCGCGAACACCGGGGAGCTGTTTTTT | CASGKDGANTGELFF | NA | NA | TRBJ2-2 | TRBV6-6
TGCGCCAGCAGCTTGGCCCTCGGACAGGCCACCGGGGAGCTGTTTTTT | CASSLALGQATGELFF | TRBD1 | NA | TRBJ2-2 | TRBV5-1
TGTGCCACCAGTGCCGATGAGAACACTGAAGCTTTCTTT | CATSADENTEAFF | NA | NA | TRBJ1-1 | TRBV24-1
TGTGCCAGTAGTATAACAGGGGGCGAGTGGGACATTCAGTACTTC | CASSITGGEWDIQYF | TRBD1 | NA | TRBJ2-4 | TRBV19
TGTGCCAGCAGCTCCGTCACCATAGCGGGGATGCGCACAGATACGCAGTATTTT | CASSSVTIAGMRTDTQYF | TRBD2 | NA | TRBJ2-3 | TRBV5-6
TGTGCCAGCAGTGTAATGGACAGGGCCGATTCACCCCTCCACTTT | CASSVMDRADSPLHF | TRBD1 | NA | TRBJ1-6 | TRBV2
TGTGCCAGCAGCCCCCAAGGAGCCTCTGGGGCCAACGTCCTGACTTTC | CASSPQGASGANVLTF | NA | once | TRBJ2-6 | TRBV11-1
TGTGCCAGTAGTATCACAGGGCAGAACACTGAAGCTTTCTTT | CASSITGQNTEAFF | NA | once | TRBJ1-1 | TRBV19
TGTGCTAGTGGTTTCTTGTATGGGGGGTTAGTGAAGCTGAACACTGAAGCTTTCTTT | CASGFLYGGLVKLNTEAFF | NA | NA | TRBJ1-1 | TRBV12-5
TGTGCCAGTAGTATAAACAGGGGACGGACTGAAGCTTTCTTT | CASSINRGRTEAFF | TRBD1 | once | TRBJ1-1 | TRBV19
TGTGCCCCTCTTGGGCAGCTCTATGGCTACACCTTC | CAPLGQLYGYTF | NA | once | TRBJ1-2 | TRBV7-6
TGCGCCAGCAGCCCACTAGGCATGGGTCAGTTCTTC | CASSPLGMGQFF | NA | NA | TRBJ2-1 | TRBV4-1
TGTGCCAGCTCACCACTGGATCGGACAGATACGCAGTATTTT | CASSPLDRTDTQYF | NA | once | TRBJ2-3 | TRBV18
TGCGCCAGCAGCCCCGCGACAGGGACAAATAGCAATCAGCCCCAGCATTTT | CASSPATGTNSNQPQHF | TRBD1 | once | TRBJ1-5 | TRBV4-1
TGCGCCAGCAGTGAGCTGGGGACAGGGACAGATAACTATGGCTACACCTTC | CASSELGTGTDNYGYTF | TRBD1 | NA | TRBJ1-2 | TRBV10-2
TGTGCCAGCAGTGAGTTCTACCGTTACAATGAGCAGTTCTTC | CASSEFYRYNEQFF | NA | NA | TRBJ2-1 | TRBV25-1
TGTGCCAGCGCGGGTCTCACCTACGAGCAGTACTTC | CASAGLTYEQYF | NA | once | TRBJ2-7 | TRBV2
TGTGCCAGCAGTCAAACAGGGGGCGCTTTTGGCTACACCTTC | CASSQTGGAFGYTF | TRBD1 | NA | TRBJ1-2 | TRBV6-5
TGTGCCAGCAGCGTAGTGGGGGGACTCACAGATACGCAGTATTTT | CASSVVGGLTDTQYF | NA | NA | TRBJ2-3 | TRBV9
TGTGCCAGCTCACCACCGGCACTAGCGGGGGGGCCTCTCGAGCAGTACTTC | CASSPPALAGGPLEQYF | TRBD2 | NA | TRBJ2-7 | TRBV18
TGTGCCAGTAGTGCAGACAGGGGGCGCGAGTATTTT | CASSADRGREYF | TRBD1 | NA | TRBJ2-3 | TRBV19
TGTGCCAGCAGCAAAGGGACAGGCGCAACTAATGAAAAACTGTTTTTT | CASSKGTGATNEKLFF | NA | NA | TRBJ1-4 | TRBV21-1
TGCGCCAGCAGCTTGACGTCTAGCGGGGGAACGAACACCGGGGAGCTGTTTTTT | CASSLTSSGGTNTGELFF | TRBD2 | NA | TRBJ2-2 | TRBV5-1
TGTGCCAGCAGTGAAGCCGGGACTAGGAGTTTAGAGACCCAGTACTTC | CASSEAGTRSLETQYF | TRBD2 | NA | TRBJ2-5 | TRBV6-1
TGTGCCAGCAGGGGACAGGGGGTCCAGCCCCAGCATTTT | CASRGQGVQPQHF | TRBD1 | NA | TRBJ1-5 | TRBV2
TGTGCCAGCAGCCAGACAGGGGCGTATGGCTACACCTTC | CASSQTGAYGYTF | TRBD1 | NA | TRBJ1-2 | TRBV7-3
TGTGCCAGTAGCTCCTCTTGGGAGAGCAATCAGCCCCAGCATTTT | CASSSSWESNQPQHF | NA | NA | TRBJ1-5 | TRBV19
TGTGCCAGCAGCCCGGGACAGATGAACACTGAAGCTTTCTTT | CASSPGQMNTEAFF | TRBD1 | NA | TRBJ1-1 | TRBV7-9
TGCGCCAGCAGTCTGCTCCCGATCGGGGGGGAGACCCAGTACTTC | CASSLLPIGGETQYF | TRBD2 | few | TRBJ2-5 | TRBV5-1
TGTGCCAGCAGTTACCCTACGGGGGACGAGCAGTACTTC | CASSYPTGDEQYF | NA | NA | TRBJ2-7 | TRBV28
TGTGCCAGCAGTTTTAAGATCGGGAATCAGCCCCAGCATTTT | CASSFKIGNQPQHF | NA | NA | TRBJ1-5 | TRBV28
TGTGCCAGCTTCGGGGGGCGCGGGGGCGGAAACACCATATATTTT | CASFGGRGGGNTIYF | NA | NA | TRBJ1-3 | TRBV12-1
TGTGCCAGCAGTCCGGAGAGGGGGGCTAACTACGAGCAGTACTTC | CASSPERGANYEQYF | NA | NA | TRBJ2-7 | TRBV27